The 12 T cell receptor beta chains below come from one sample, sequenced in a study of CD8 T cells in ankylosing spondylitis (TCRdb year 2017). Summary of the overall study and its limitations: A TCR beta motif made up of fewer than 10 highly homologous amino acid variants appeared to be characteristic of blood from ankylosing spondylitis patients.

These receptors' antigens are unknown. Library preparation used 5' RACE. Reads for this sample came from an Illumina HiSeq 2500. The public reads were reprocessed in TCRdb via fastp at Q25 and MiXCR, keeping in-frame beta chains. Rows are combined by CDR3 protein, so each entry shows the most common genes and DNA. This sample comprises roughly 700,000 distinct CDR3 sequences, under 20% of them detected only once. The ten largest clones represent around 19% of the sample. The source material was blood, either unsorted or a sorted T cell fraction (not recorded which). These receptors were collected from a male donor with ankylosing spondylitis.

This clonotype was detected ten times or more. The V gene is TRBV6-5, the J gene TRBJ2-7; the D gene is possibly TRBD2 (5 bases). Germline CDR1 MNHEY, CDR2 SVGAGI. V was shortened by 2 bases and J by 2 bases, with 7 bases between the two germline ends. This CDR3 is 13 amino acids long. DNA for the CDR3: TGTGCCAGCAGTTACCAGCGGACCTACGAGCAGTACTTC. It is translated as CASSYQRTYEQYF.

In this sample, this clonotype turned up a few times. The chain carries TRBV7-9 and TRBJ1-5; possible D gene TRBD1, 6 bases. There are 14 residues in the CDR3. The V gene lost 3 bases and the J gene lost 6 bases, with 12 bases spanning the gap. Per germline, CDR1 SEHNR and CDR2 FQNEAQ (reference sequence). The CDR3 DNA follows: TGTGCCAGCAGCTTCGGACAGTTGGGTCAGCCCCAGCATTTT. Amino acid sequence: CASSFGQLGQPQHF. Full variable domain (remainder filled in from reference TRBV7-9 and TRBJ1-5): DTGVSQNPRHKITKRGQNVTFRCDPISEHNRLYWYRQTLGQGPEFLTYFQNEAQLEKSRLLSDRFSAERPKGSFSTLEIQRTEQGDSAMYLCASSFGQLGQPQHFGDGTRLSIL.

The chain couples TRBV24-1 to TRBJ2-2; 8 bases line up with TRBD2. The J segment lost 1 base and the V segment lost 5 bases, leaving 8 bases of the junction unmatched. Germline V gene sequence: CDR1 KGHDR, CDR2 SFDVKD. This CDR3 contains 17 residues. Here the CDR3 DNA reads TGTGCCACCAGTGGGGAGCGGGAGCGGGGGAACACCGGGGAGCTGTTTTTT. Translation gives CATSGERERGNTGELFF.

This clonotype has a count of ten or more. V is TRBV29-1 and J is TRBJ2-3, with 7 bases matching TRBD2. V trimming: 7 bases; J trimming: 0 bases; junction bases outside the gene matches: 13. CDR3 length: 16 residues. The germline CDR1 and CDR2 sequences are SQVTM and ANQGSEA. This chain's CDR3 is CSAGGGLEGSTDTQYF. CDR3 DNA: TGCAGCGCGGGAGGAGGACTAGAGGGTAGCACAGATACGCAGTATTTT.

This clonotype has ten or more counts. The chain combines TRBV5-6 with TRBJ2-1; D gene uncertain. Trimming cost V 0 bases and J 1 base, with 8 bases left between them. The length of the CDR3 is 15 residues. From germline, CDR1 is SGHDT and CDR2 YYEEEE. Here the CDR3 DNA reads TGTGCCAGCAGCTTGGGCGGAAATTCCTACAATGAGCAGTTCTTC. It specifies CASSLGGNSYNEQFF.

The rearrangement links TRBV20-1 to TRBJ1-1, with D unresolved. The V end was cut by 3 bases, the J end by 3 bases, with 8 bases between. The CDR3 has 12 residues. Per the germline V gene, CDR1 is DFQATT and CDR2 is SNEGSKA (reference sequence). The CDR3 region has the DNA TGCAGTGCTAGCGGGTTATACACTGAAGCTTTCTTT. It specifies CSASGLYTEAFF.

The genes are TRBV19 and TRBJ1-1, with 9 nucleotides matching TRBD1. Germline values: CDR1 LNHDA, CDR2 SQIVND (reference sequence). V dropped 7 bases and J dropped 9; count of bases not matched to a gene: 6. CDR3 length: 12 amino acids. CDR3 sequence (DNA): TGTGCCAGTATGATACAGGGGGCTCAAGCTTTCTTT. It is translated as CASMIQGAQAFF. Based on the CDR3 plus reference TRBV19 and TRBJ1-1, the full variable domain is DGGITQSPKYLFRKEGQNVTLSCEQNLNHDAMYWYRQDPGQGLRLIYYSQIVNDFQKGDIAEGYSVSREKKESFPLTVTSAQKNPTAFYLCASMIQGAQAFFGQGTRLTVV.

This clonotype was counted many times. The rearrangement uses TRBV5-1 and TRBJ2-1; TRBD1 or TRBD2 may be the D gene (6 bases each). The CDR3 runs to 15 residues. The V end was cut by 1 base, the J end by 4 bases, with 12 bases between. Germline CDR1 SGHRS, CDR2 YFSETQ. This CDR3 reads CASSLIGGRYNEQFF. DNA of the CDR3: TGCGCCAGCAGCTTGATCGGGGGCCGGTACAATGAGCAGTTCTTC.

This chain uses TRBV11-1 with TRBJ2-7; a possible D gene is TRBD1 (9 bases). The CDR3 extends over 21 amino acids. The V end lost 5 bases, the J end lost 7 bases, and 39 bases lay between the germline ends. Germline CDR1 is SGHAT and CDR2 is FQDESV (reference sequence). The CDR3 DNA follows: TGTGCCAGCAGCCACCCCGTCGGAGGGACAGGGAGCAGCGGGAGATTCCCTGAGCAGTACTTC. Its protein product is CASSHPVGGTGSSGRFPEQYF.

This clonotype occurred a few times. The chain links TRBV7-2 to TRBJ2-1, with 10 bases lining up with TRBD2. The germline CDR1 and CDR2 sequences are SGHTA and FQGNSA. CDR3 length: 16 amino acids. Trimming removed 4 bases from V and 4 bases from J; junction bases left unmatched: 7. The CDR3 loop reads CASSSTGTSVYNEQFF. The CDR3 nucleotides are TGTGCCAGCAGCTCAACCGGGACTAGCGTGTACAATGAGCAGTTCTTC.

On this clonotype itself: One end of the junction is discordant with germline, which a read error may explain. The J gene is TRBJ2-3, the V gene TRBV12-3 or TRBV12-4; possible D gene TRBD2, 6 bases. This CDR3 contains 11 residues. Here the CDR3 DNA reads TGTGCCAGTTTAAGGGACTTTCTCCCCCATTTT. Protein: CASLRDFLPHF.

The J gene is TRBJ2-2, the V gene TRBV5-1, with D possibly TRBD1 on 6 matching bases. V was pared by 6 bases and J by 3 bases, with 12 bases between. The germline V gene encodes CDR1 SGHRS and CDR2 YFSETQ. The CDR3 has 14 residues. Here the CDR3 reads CASKDRWDTGELFF. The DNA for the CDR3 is TGCGCCAGCAAAGACAGGTGGGACACCGGGGAGCTGTTTTTT.